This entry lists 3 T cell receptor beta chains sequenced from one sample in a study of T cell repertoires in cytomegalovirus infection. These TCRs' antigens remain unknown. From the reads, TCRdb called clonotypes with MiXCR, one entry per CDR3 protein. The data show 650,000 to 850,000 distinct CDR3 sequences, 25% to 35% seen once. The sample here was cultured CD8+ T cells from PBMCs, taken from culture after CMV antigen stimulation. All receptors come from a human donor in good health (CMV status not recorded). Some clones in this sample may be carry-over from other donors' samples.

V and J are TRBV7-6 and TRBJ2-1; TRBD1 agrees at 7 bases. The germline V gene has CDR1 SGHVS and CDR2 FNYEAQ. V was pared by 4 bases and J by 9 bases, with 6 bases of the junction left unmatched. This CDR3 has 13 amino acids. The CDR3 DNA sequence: TGTGCCAGCAGCTCTGGACAGGCTCTTGAGCAGTTCTTC. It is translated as CASSSGQALEQFF.

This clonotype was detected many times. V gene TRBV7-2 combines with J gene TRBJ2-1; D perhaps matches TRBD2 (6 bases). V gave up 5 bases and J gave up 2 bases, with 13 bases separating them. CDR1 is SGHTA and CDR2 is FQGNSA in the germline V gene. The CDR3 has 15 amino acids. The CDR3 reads CASSGGPGAYNEQFF. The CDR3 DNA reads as TGTGCCAGCAGCGGAGGGCCCGGGGCCTACAATGAGCAGTTCTTC. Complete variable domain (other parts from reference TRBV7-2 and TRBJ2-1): GAGVSQSPSNKVTEKGKDVELRCDPISGHTALYWYRQSLGQGLEFLIYFQGNSAPDKSGLPSDRFSAERTGGSVSTLTIQRTQQEDSAVYLCASSGGPGAYNEQFFGPGTRLTVL.

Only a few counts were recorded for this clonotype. For the CDR3, the DNA is TGTGCCAGTAAGACAGGGGGTCTGGAGACCCAGTACTTC. Residues: CASKTGGLETQYF. The chain carries TRBV12-3 or TRBV12-4 and TRBJ2-5; TRBD1 aligns across 9 bases. The V and J ends lost 9 bases and 5 bases, in that order; junction bases with no gene match: 7. This CDR3 has 13 amino acids.